The following is a TCR beta chain sequence with its context. V dropped 2 bases and J dropped 5 bases, with 8 bases sitting between them. Germline V gene data show CDR1 as SGHNT and CDR2 as YYREEE (reference sequence). The CDR3 covers 13 residues. The record originates from a study of ipilimumab plus nivolumab after autologous stem cell transplantation. Study details: A median of about 8 nivolumab and 5 ipilimumab doses were given.

Repertoires were generated with immunoSEQ multiplex PCR, while TCRdb's copy carries only in-frame clones and drops some. The sample shows roughly 20,000 clones, over 65% of them seen only once. Patients got ipilimumab 1 mg/kg beginning 14 to 28 days post-transplant. J is TRBJ2-1 and V is TRBV5-4, with a weak D call TRBD1 (5 bases). This sample comprised PBMCs, obtained in a trial of ipilimumab plus nivolumab as post-transplant consolidation. This sequence was found in a male donor with diffuse large B-cell lymphoma. The CDR3 sequence: CASSFDRNNEQFF. The CDR3 coding sequence is TGTGCCAGCAGCTTCGACAGAAACAATGAGCAGTTCTTC.